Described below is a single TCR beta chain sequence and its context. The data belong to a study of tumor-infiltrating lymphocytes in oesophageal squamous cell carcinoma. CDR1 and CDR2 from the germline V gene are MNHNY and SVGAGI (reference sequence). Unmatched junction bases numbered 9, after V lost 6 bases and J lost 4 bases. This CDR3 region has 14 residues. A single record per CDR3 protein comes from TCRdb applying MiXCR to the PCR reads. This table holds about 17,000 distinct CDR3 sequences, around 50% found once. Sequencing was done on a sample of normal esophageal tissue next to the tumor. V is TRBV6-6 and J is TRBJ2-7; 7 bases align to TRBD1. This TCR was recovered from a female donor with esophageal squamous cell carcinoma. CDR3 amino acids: CASRKTGLFYEQYF. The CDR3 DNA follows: TGTGCCAGCAGGAAGACAGGGCTTTTTTACGAGCAGTACTTC.